Below, one TCR beta chain is given with its context. Its specificity is not known. This specimen belongs to a study of T-cell memory formation after mild COVID-19. Study results and caveats: Mainly CM and EM harbored the contracting CD4+ clones; mainly EMRA harbored the CD8+ ones. Within pre-infection memory, some responding clones were found, suggesting cross-reactive memory joined.

Germline-derived CDR1 and CDR2 are SQVTM and ANQGSEA. CDR3 length: 11 residues. The V and J ends lost 0 bases and 6 bases respectively, with 3 bases between them. With constant-segment primers, 5'RACE yielded cDNA libraries of TCR alpha and TCR beta that carried sample barcodes and UMIs. TCRdb analysed the 5' RACE reads with MiXCR anew, one entry per CDR3 protein. The table records about 400,000 distinct CDR3 sequences, about 15% of them present only once. The chain links TRBV29-1 to TRBJ2-1, with D unclear. The TCR sequence derives from a man between 18 and 35 years old who had mild COVID-19 (a few samples of this study predate the infection). Cell type and time point are not known. Specimen: PBMCs or a T cell subset sorted from them (not recorded which). The CDR3 DNA follows: TGCAGCGTTGAAGACTTCAATGAGCAGTTCTTC. Translation: CSVEDFNEQFF.